Listed below are T cell receptor beta chains from one sample, sequenced in a study of T cell changes during pregnancy in multiple sclerosis. TCRdb's table, derived via immunoSEQ multiplex PCR, lists solely in-frame clones and lacks some. Seen here are under 50,000 clones, about 91% observed once, and the top ten hold 0.3% to 0.45%. Sequencing was performed on CD4+ T cells from peripheral blood mononuclear cells, taken in the second trimester of pregnancy. The receptor source for this set is a female donor in good health, enrolled as a control in a pregnancy study. Both conserved end residues are part of each CDR3. A D gene is named only where the DNA matches it firmly. Clone size appears in some rows only: once, few, many, or a class for an expanded clone.

v_call: TRBV5-1
clone_size: NA
d_call: TRBD1
j_call: TRBJ2-5
cdr3_nt: TGCGCCAGCAGCTTGGGGGCCCCAGGGGGCGGCGAGACCCAGTACTTC
cdr3_aa: CASSLGAPGGGETQYF

v_call: TRBV15
clone_size: NA
d_call: NA
j_call: TRBJ2-7
cdr3_nt: TGTGCCACCAGCAGGGATGGAGGCTACGAGCAGTACTTC
cdr3_aa: CATSRDGGYEQYF

v_call: TRBV7-2
clone_size: NA
d_call: NA
j_call: TRBJ1-1
cdr3_nt: TGTGCCAGCAGCTTAGCTATGAACACTGAAGCTTTCTTT
cdr3_aa: CASSLAMNTEAFF

v_call: TRBV5-1
clone_size: NA
d_call: TRBD2
j_call: TRBJ2-5
cdr3_nt: TGCGCCAGCAGCGGAACTTTAGCGGGGGGGCGGGAGACCCAGTACTTC
cdr3_aa: CASSGTLAGGRETQYF

v_call: TRBV30
clone_size: NA
d_call: NA
j_call: TRBJ1-2
cdr3_nt: TGTGCCTGGATTAATGGGCCCTACTATGGCTACACCTTC
cdr3_aa: CAWINGPYYGYTF

v_call: TRBV7-2
clone_size: NA
d_call: TRBD2
j_call: TRBJ2-1
cdr3_nt: TGTGCCAGCAGCTTGGGGACTAGCGTCTTCAATGAGCAGTTCTTC
cdr3_aa: CASSLGTSVFNEQFF

v_call: TRBV30
clone_size: NA
d_call: NA
j_call: TRBJ1-4
cdr3_nt: TGTGCCTGGAGTGTATTAGAAAAACTGTTTTTT
cdr3_aa: CAWSVLEKLFF

v_call: TRBV19
clone_size: once
d_call: NA
j_call: TRBJ1-2
cdr3_nt: TGTGCCAGTAGTAGGGCTAATATGAACTATGGCTACACCTTC
cdr3_aa: CASSRANMNYGYTF

v_call: TRBV19
clone_size: NA
d_call: NA
j_call: TRBJ1-2
cdr3_nt: TGTGCCAGTAGTATAGCCCAGGCCTATGGCTACACCTTC
cdr3_aa: CASSIAQAYGYTF

v_call: TRBV18
clone_size: NA
d_call: NA
j_call: TRBJ2-6
cdr3_nt: TGTGCCAGCTCACCACGGACAGCCTCTGGGGCCAACGTCCTGACTTTC
cdr3_aa: CASSPRTASGANVLTF

v_call: TRBV5-1
clone_size: NA
d_call: NA
j_call: TRBJ2-7
cdr3_nt: TGCGCCAGCAGCTTGGGTAACAGGGGAGGTCCTGGCTACGAGCAGTACTTC
cdr3_aa: CASSLGNRGGPGYEQYF

v_call: TRBV6-5
clone_size: NA
d_call: TRBD1
j_call: TRBJ1-2
cdr3_nt: TGTGCCAGCAGATCCGACAGGGGGCTTAACTATGGCTACACCTTC
cdr3_aa: CASRSDRGLNYGYTF

v_call: TRBV7-2
clone_size: NA
d_call: NA
j_call: TRBJ1-2
cdr3_nt: TGTGCCAGCAGCTTAGCTACCGGACAGATCTATGGCTACACCTTC
cdr3_aa: CASSLATGQIYGYTF

v_call: TRBV7-9
clone_size: NA
d_call: NA
j_call: TRBJ1-3
cdr3_nt: TGTGCTAGCCTAGGTAGCTCTGGAAACACCATATATTTT
cdr3_aa: CASLGSSGNTIYF

v_call: TRBV30
clone_size: NA
d_call: TRBD1
j_call: TRBJ1-5
cdr3_nt: TGTGCCTGGCGGGGACAGACCGATCAGCCCCAGCATTTT
cdr3_aa: CAWRGQTDQPQHF

v_call: TRBV27
clone_size: once
d_call: NA
j_call: TRBJ1-1
cdr3_nt: TGTGCCAGCAGCCAAACGCATGGGGCGGCTGAAGCTTTCTTT
cdr3_aa: CASSQTHGAAEAFF

v_call: TRBV19
clone_size: NA
d_call: NA
j_call: TRBJ2-1
cdr3_nt: TGTGCCAGTAGGAGACTGGACTCCTACAATGAGCAGTTCTTC
cdr3_aa: CASRRLDSYNEQFF

v_call: TRBV10-3
clone_size: NA
d_call: TRBD1
j_call: TRBJ2-5
cdr3_nt: TGTGGGACCGGGACAGGGGGTAAGAAGGAAGAGACCCAGTACTTC
cdr3_aa: CGTGTGGKKEETQYF

v_call: TRBV11-3
clone_size: NA
d_call: NA
j_call: TRBJ2-5
cdr3_nt: TGTGCCAGCAGTCAGGGCGGGGAGATCCAAGAGACCCAGTACTTC
cdr3_aa: CASSQGGEIQETQYF

v_call: TRBV11-3
clone_size: NA
d_call: TRBD1
j_call: TRBJ1-1
cdr3_nt: TGTGCCAGCAGCACCAGGACAGGGGCCATGAACACTGAAGCTTTCTTT
cdr3_aa: CASSTRTGAMNTEAFF

v_call: TRBV7-9
clone_size: NA
d_call: TRBD1
j_call: TRBJ1-2
cdr3_nt: TGTGCCAGCACCCTAAAAGGGGGCATAGAAGGCTACACCTTC
cdr3_aa: CASTLKGGIEGYTF

v_call: TRBV11-2
clone_size: few
d_call: NA
j_call: TRBJ2-2
cdr3_nt: TGTGCCAGCAGCTTTCAAACAGGGATCGCCGGGGAGCTGTTTTTT
cdr3_aa: CASSFQTGIAGELFF

v_call: TRBV19
clone_size: NA
d_call: TRBD1
j_call: TRBJ1-1
cdr3_nt: TGTGCCAGTACTCCCTCGCCCAGGACAGGGGCGCGGTTGAACACTGAAGCTTTCTTT
cdr3_aa: CASTPSPRTGARLNTEAFF

v_call: TRBV5-1
clone_size: few
d_call: TRBD2
j_call: TRBJ2-6
cdr3_nt: TGCGCCAGCAGCCCCAGCGGGGGTGGTGGGGCCAACGTCCTGACTTTC
cdr3_aa: CASSPSGGGGANVLTF

v_call: TRBV27
clone_size: NA
d_call: NA
j_call: TRBJ1-1
cdr3_nt: TGTGCCAGCACTTCGGGGGGTGAAGCTTTCTTT
cdr3_aa: CASTSGGEAFF

v_call: TRBV4-1
clone_size: NA
d_call: TRBD1
j_call: TRBJ1-4
cdr3_nt: TGCGCCAGCAGCCAAGAGGTGACAGGGGGGGAAAAACTGTTTTTT
cdr3_aa: CASSQEVTGGEKLFF

v_call: TRBV4-3
clone_size: NA
d_call: TRBD1
j_call: TRBJ1-1
cdr3_nt: TGCGCCAGCAGCCAAGCGCAAAACAGGGGGCGTTTGAACACTGAAGCTTTCTTT
cdr3_aa: CASSQAQNRGRLNTEAFF

v_call: TRBV18
clone_size: NA
d_call: TRBD2
j_call: TRBJ2-1
cdr3_nt: TGTGCCAGCTCACCACCTAGCGGGGGAGAGAATGAGCAGTTCTTC
cdr3_aa: CASSPPSGGENEQFF